This is a list of T cell receptor beta chains from one sample in a study of T-cell memory formation after mild COVID-19. MiXCR, applied by TCRdb to the 5' RACE reads, yields one record per CDR3 protein. The data contain roughly 380,000 distinct CDR3 sequences, around 28% of them singletons. Material: PBMCs or a T cell subset sorted from them (not recorded which). The source of these receptors is an adult woman who had mild COVID-19 (a few samples of this study predate the infection). Cell type and time point are not known. The CDR3 runs from the conserved cysteine through the conserved F or W. Some rows have no size entry. The others give once, few or many, or a class for an expanded clone.

V gene	CDR3 length	clone size	J gene	CDR3 protein
TRBV5-1	19	few	TRBJ2-3	CASSFQMMGDGPFTDTQYF
TRBV5-1	14	.	TRBJ2-3	CASSPTTSTDTQYF
TRBV7-9	16	few	TRBJ2-3	CASSFRGTVSTDTQYF
TRBV7-9	12	.	TRBJ2-3	CASSQNTDTQYF
TRBV5-1	15	few	TRBJ1-4	CASSFADRDTQKLFF
TRBV7-2	16	many	TRBJ1-4	CASSWSSGGTNEKLFF
TRBV7-3	12	.	TRBJ2-1	CASSLGDGEQFF
TRBV10-3	17	once	TRBJ2-4	CAISESGLAGRENIQYF
TRBV29-1	12	.	TRBJ2-1	CSVEMLNNEQFF
TRBV15	16	few	TRBJ2-3	CATSTRLAGASDTQYF
TRBV24-1	12	.	TRBJ2-1	CATINSYNEQFF
TRBV5-6	12	few	TRBJ1-2	CASSWGASGYTF
TRBV30	11	.	TRBJ2-7	CASGVTYEQYF
TRBV12-3/TRBV12-4	14	many	TRBJ2-2	CASSLPTRGRELFF
TRBV7-9	16	.	TRBJ1-5	CASSQGQGASNQPQHF
TRBV30	13	.	TRBJ1-1	CASDRAMNTEAFF
TRBV12-3/TRBV12-4	19	.	TRBJ2-1	CASSPSTAVVGLTGHEQFF
TRBV5-6	15	.	TRBJ1-1	CASSRDRGRNTEAFF
TRBV23-1	17	few	TRBJ2-1	CASSQAGTSFAYNEQFF
TRBV7-2	13	few	TRBJ2-1	CASGSGGANEQFF
TRBV5-1	14	few	TRBJ1-1	CASSSQNPNTEAFF
TRBV28	15	few	TRBJ2-6	CASTMGGTGANVLTF
TRBV18	15	.	TRBJ2-7	CASSPPMGQGYEQYF
TRBV7-2	16	.	TRBJ2-7	CASSLTGQGQGYEQYF
TRBV2	13	.	TRBJ1-1	CASSGDRAPEAFF
TRBV12-3/TRBV12-4	14	few	TRBJ1-1	CASRPDTGRTEAFF
TRBV20-1	14	.	TRBJ2-3	CSAKSSYNTDTQYF
TRBV5-1	16	.	TRBJ1-1	CASSSPTGPAGTEAFF
TRBV5-1	15	.	TRBJ2-3	CASSGGRGGADTQYF
TRBV7-3	15	.	TRBJ2-2	CASSPQSSATGELFF
TRBV18	13	few	TRBJ2-7	CASSRQKGYEQYF